Below, 12 T cell receptor beta chains from the same sample are listed, as sequenced in a study of blood T cell repertoires in COVID-19. Profiled with immunoSEQ multiplex PCR; TCRdb holds only in-frame clones, not every one. Of 170,000 or so clones in the sample, around 87% were seen once. The sequenced sample was peripheral blood. The source of these receptors is a man aged 40-55 years with active or convalescent COVID-19.

The chain carries TRBV11-2 and TRBJ1-4; a possible D gene is TRBD1 (5 bases). The V and J ends lost 2 bases and 8 bases respectively, with 18 bases between them. Germline V gene data show CDR1 as SGHAT and CDR2 as FQNNGV. The CDR3 length is 16 residues. The DNA for the CDR3 is TGTGCCAGCAGCTTAAGGCCCCAGGGTGGACGCGAAAAACTGTTTTTT. Encoded protein: CASSLRPQGGREKLFF.

V usage is TRBV28 and J usage is TRBJ1-5; D gene uncertain. V was shortened by 3 bases and J by 7 bases, with 7 bases between the two germline ends. Per the germline V gene, CDR1 is MDHEN and CDR2 is SYDVKM. The CDR3 sequence is 12 residues long. CDR3: CASSLQVQPQHF. CDR3 nucleotide sequence: TGTGCCAGCAGTTTGCAGGTACAGCCCCAGCATTTT.

The gene calls are TRBV19 and TRBJ1-2; 8 bases map to TRBD1. The germline CDR1 and CDR2 sequences are LNHDA and SQIVND (reference sequence). V trimming: 9 bases; J trimming: 2 bases; junction bases outside the gene matches: 17. This CDR3 contains 17 residues. The CDR3 reads CASNPGTTGTGNYGYTF. CDR3 sequence (DNA): TGTGCCAGCAACCCCGGTACCACCGGGACAGGAAACTATGGCTACACCTTC.

The chain uses TRBV2 and TRBJ1-6; maybe TRBD1 (6 bases). CDR1 is SNHLY and CDR2 is FYNNEI in the germline V gene. The germline V and J ends were trimmed by 6 bases and 7 bases, with 16 bases remaining between them. The CDR3 is 15 amino acids. The CDR3, as DNA: TGTGCCAGCAGAAATGGACAGATAGCAAATTCACCCCTCCACTTT. This gives the protein CASRNGQIANSPLHF.

The sample holds a few counts of this clone. V usage is TRBV24-1 and J usage is TRBJ2-2; TRBD1 matches at 8 bases. Germline lookup yields CDR1 KGHDR and CDR2 SFDVKD. Trimming cost V 4 bases and J 4 bases; bases outside gene matches: 10. The CDR3 consists of 17 residues. CDR3 sequence reads: CATSDFRGRFSTGELFF. In DNA, the CDR3 is TGTGCCACCAGTGACTTCAGGGGGCGCTTCTCCACCGGGGAGCTGTTTTTT.

This chain links TRBV19 with TRBJ1-1, with 9 bases that match TRBD1. V lost 8 bases, J lost 0 bases, and 1 base stayed unmatched. Germline CDR1 reads LNHDA; CDR2 reads SQIVND (reference sequence). The CDR3 length is 13 residues. The CDR3 here is CASGTGLNTEAFF. CDR3 bases: TGTGCCAGTGGGACAGGGCTGAACACTGAAGCTTTCTTT.

The gene calls are TRBV9 and TRBJ2-4; 7 nucleotides match TRBD1. Germline CDR1 SGDLS, CDR2 YYNGEE. With 0 bases clipped from V and 7 bases from J, the junction kept 7 bases outside the gene matches. The length of the CDR3 is 15 residues. CDR3 amino acids: CASSVVGDSYNIQYF. For the CDR3, the DNA is TGTGCCAGCAGCGTAGTTGGGGACAGCTACAACATTCAGTACTTC.

The gene calls are TRBV5-4 and TRBJ1-3; D not certain. This CDR3 contains 13 residues. The ends were cut back, 4 bases at V and 0 bases at J, with 5 bases in the middle. Germline lookup yields CDR1 SGHNT and CDR2 YYREEE (reference sequence). CDR3 nucleotide sequence: TGTGCCAGCAGCCCCAGCTCTGGAAACACCATATATTTT. Protein: CASSPSSGNTIYF.

The chain joins TRBV4-1 to TRBJ2-1, with 7 bases fitting TRBD1. Germline CDR1 MGHRA, CDR2 YSYEKL. The length of the CDR3 is 17 residues. Germline trimming cut 0 bases from V and 4 bases from J; bases unmatched to any gene: 9. CDR3 loop: CASSQDLQGVGYNEQFF. As DNA, the CDR3 is TGCGCCAGCAGCCAAGATCTGCAGGGGGTGGGATACAATGAGCAGTTCTTC.

The chain combines TRBV5-1 with TRBJ1-2, with TRBD1 matching over 9 bases. Germline V gene data show CDR1 as SGHRS and CDR2 as YFSETQ. Trimming cost V 0 bases and J 4 bases; bases outside gene matches: 7. The CDR3 is 16 residues long. CDR3 bases: TGCGCCAGCAGCTTGGGGACAGGGGCGGCCTCCTATGGCTACACCTTC. Protein: CASSLGTGAASYGYTF.

The chain couples TRBV10-3 to TRBJ1-3; 7 bases are shared with TRBD1. J lost 1 base, V lost 3 bases, and 6 bases had no gene match. The CDR3 contains 16 residues. Germline V gene lookup returns CDR1 ENHRY and CDR2 SYGVKD. The CDR3 DNA sequence: TGTGCCATCAGTGACGCCGGGACAGTTTCTGGAAACACCATATATTTT. Amino acids: CAISDAGTVSGNTIYF.

The chain employs TRBV29-1 and TRBJ1-2; D gene uncertain. Germline V lookup: CDR1 SQVTM, CDR2 ANQGSEA. V was cut by 1 base and J by 6 bases, with 18 bases left in between. This CDR3 has 15 amino acids. CDR3 in DNA: TGCAGCGTTGAAGGTTTAACTGGAGCGAGGGATGGCTACACCTTC. This codes for CSVEGLTGARDGYTF.